The 2 T cell receptor beta chains listed next were all sequenced from one sample in a study of T-cell memory formation after mild COVID-19. A single record per CDR3 protein comes from TCRdb applying MiXCR to the 5' RACE reads. The data hold 450,000 to 700,000 distinct CDR3 sequences, with about a sixth observed a single time. The sample consisted of PBMCs or a T cell subset sorted from them (not recorded which). The receptors originated from an adult woman who had mild COVID-19 (a few samples of this study predate the infection). Cell type and time point are not known.

This clonotype was seen more than once but under ten times. V is TRBV29-1 and J is TRBJ1-1; TRBD1 might be the D (6 bases). V was cut by 5 bases and J by 5 bases, with 18 bases left in between. Germline V gene sequence: CDR1 SQVTM, CDR2 ANQGSEA. CDR3 length: 14 residues. Written as DNA, the CDR3 is TGCAGCGTTTCTCCGCCCCTGACAGGAACTGAAGCTTTCTTT. Its translation: CSVSPPLTGTEAFF. Using reference TRBV29-1 and TRBJ1-1 for the parts outside the CDR3, the full variable domain is SAVISQKPSRDICQRGTSLTIQCQVDSQVTMMFWYRQQPGQSLTLIATANQGSEATYESGFVIDKFPISRPNLTFSTLTVSNMSPEDSSIYLCSVSPPLTGTEAFFGQGTRLTVV.

This clonotype turned up a few times. V is TRBV28 and J is TRBJ2-5; 14 bases match TRBD2. V shed 5 bases and J 5 bases; nucleotides not matched to a gene: 7. Germline V gives CDR1 MDHEN, CDR2 SYDVKM. The CDR3 is 16 residues long. CDR3 loop: CASSPGTSGRTETQYF. DNA of the CDR3: TGTGCCAGCAGTCCCGGGACTAGCGGGAGAACGGAGACCCAGTACTTC.